Listed here is a single T cell receptor beta chain. Its antigen is undetermined. This record comes from a study of post-analysis software for immune sequencing data. About the research overall: Several disease courses (relapsing-remitting, secondary progressive and progressive-relapsing) of multiple sclerosis were included. Overall study results and limits: Included in a set of about five TRBV segments more frequent in patients than controls were TRBV5-6, TRBV5-1 and TRBV20-1. Compared against controls, patients with multiple sclerosis displayed significantly lower normalized Chao1 diversity.

Trimming cost V 0 bases and J 4 bases, with 7 bases left between them. Germline loops: CDR1 LGHDT, CDR2 YNNKEL (reference sequence). The CDR3 totals 14 residues. cDNA libraries of TCR beta carried unique molecular identifiers. A single record per CDR3 protein comes from TCRdb applying MiXCR to the PCR reads. Altogether roughly 540,000 distinct CDR3 sequences are present, 34% being singletons, with the ten largest covering under 7%. The chain links TRBV3-1 to TRBJ1-5, with D hard to call. Sequenced input: blood. This sequence was found in a girl younger than 18 with multiple sclerosis. The CDR3 is CASSQDKWNQPQHF. CDR3 coding DNA: TGTGCCAGCAGCCAAGATAAGTGGAATCAGCCCCAGCATTTT.